This is a list of T cell receptor beta chains from one sample in a study of blood T cell repertoires in COVID-19. The assay was immunoSEQ multiplex PCR, and TCRdb's table has in-frame clones only and misses some. The profile shows 360,000 or so clones, approximately 89% of them singletons. Specimen: PBMCs or T cells enriched from blood (not recorded which). The origin of the receptors is a woman in her 30s who had recovered from COVID-19. Each CDR3 is given with its conserved first and last residue. The order of the fields is CDR3 DNA, CDR3 protein, D gene, V gene, clone size, J gene. The D gene is left open where the match is weak. Size is omitted from some rows. Given values are once, few, many or a class for expanded clones.

cdr3_nt: TGTGCCAGCCGACCCGGGACAAGCAATGAAAAACTGTTTTTT
cdr3_aa: CASRPGTSNEKLFF
d_call: .
v_call: TRBV7-9
clone_size: .
j_call: TRBJ1-4

cdr3_nt: TGCGCCAGCAGCCAAGAGGCAAGAAGCTCCTATAATTCACCCCTCCACTTT
cdr3_aa: CASSQEARSSYNSPLHF
d_call: .
v_call: TRBV4-1
clone_size: .
j_call: TRBJ1-6

cdr3_nt: TGTGCCAGCAGCAAGACTAGTAACACAGATACGCAGTATTTT
cdr3_aa: CASSKTSNTDTQYF
d_call: .
v_call: TRBV5-4
clone_size: .
j_call: TRBJ2-3

cdr3_nt: TGTGCCAGCAGTCTACAGGGGAGGCAAGAGACCCAGTACTTC
cdr3_aa: CASSLQGRQETQYF
d_call: .
v_call: TRBV7-2
clone_size: .
j_call: TRBJ2-5

cdr3_nt: TGTGCCAGTGGACAGGGGGATGGTGGGAGCTATGGCTACACCTTC
cdr3_aa: CASGQGDGGSYGYTF
d_call: TRBD1
v_call: TRBV28
clone_size: few
j_call: TRBJ1-2

cdr3_nt: TGTGCCACCAGTGATTTTAGGAACACCGGGGAGCTGTTTTTT
cdr3_aa: CATSDFRNTGELFF
d_call: .
v_call: TRBV24-1
clone_size: .
j_call: TRBJ2-2

cdr3_nt: TGCGCCAGCAGCTACTCTAGATTTCGTGAGCAGTTCTTC
cdr3_aa: CASSYSRFREQFF
d_call: .
v_call: TRBV5-1
clone_size: .
j_call: TRBJ2-1

cdr3_nt: TGTGCCACCAGTCCGGGGGGGCCCTACGAGCAGTACTTC
cdr3_aa: CATSPGGPYEQYF
d_call: TRBD2
v_call: TRBV24-1
clone_size: many
j_call: TRBJ2-7

cdr3_nt: TGTGCCAGCAGTTTACGCGGCTTGGGCAATGAGCAGTTCTTC
cdr3_aa: CASSLRGLGNEQFF
d_call: .
v_call: TRBV27
clone_size: .
j_call: TRBJ2-1

cdr3_nt: TGTGCCAGCAGCCTCCTCCCTACGGGGTCGAAAGGCTACACCTTC
cdr3_aa: CASSLLPTGSKGYTF
d_call: .
v_call: TRBV11-2
clone_size: .
j_call: TRBJ1-2

cdr3_nt: TGTGCCAGCAGCTGGACCGGAGGCACTGAAGCTTTCTTT
cdr3_aa: CASSWTGGTEAFF
d_call: .
v_call: TRBV6-5
clone_size: .
j_call: TRBJ1-1

cdr3_nt: TGTGCCAGCAGCCAAGATCCTCGCGGGGCCCTCAAAGGGCCCCATGGCTACACCTTC
cdr3_aa: CASSQDPRGALKGPHGYTF
d_call: .
v_call: TRBV4-2
clone_size: .
j_call: TRBJ1-2

cdr3_nt: TGCGCCAGCAGCCAAGGCTACGGAGGAACCTACGAGCAGTACTTC
cdr3_aa: CASSQGYGGTYEQYF
d_call: .
v_call: TRBV4-3
clone_size: .
j_call: TRBJ2-7

cdr3_nt: TGTGCCAGCAGCTTAATGGCCCCGGGACAGGGGGGCGGAAACACCATATATTTT
cdr3_aa: CASSLMAPGQGGGNTIYF
d_call: TRBD1
v_call: TRBV7-2
clone_size: .
j_call: TRBJ1-3

cdr3_nt: TGTGCCAGCAGTCAACTAACCGGGACAGTGAACACTGAAGCTTTCTTT
cdr3_aa: CASSQLTGTVNTEAFF
d_call: TRBD1
v_call: TRBV27
clone_size: .
j_call: TRBJ1-1

cdr3_nt: TGTGCCAGCAGTTCCGACAGGGTCCAGCCCCAGCATTTT
cdr3_aa: CASSSDRVQPQHF
d_call: TRBD1
v_call: TRBV11-2
clone_size: .
j_call: TRBJ1-5

cdr3_nt: TGTGCCAGCAGCCCCGCGTTAGGGGATGGGAAGCAGCCCCAGCATTTT
cdr3_aa: CASSPALGDGKQPQHF
d_call: .
v_call: TRBV5-5
clone_size: .
j_call: TRBJ1-5

cdr3_nt: TGTGCCATCAGTGTTCAGGGCCCTGAGACCCAGTACTTC
cdr3_aa: CAISVQGPETQYF
d_call: .
v_call: TRBV10-3
clone_size: .
j_call: TRBJ2-5

cdr3_nt: TGTGCCAGCAGCTTCCCGAGGGGGGGTGGAGCAGATACGCAGTATTTT
cdr3_aa: CASSFPRGGGADTQYF
d_call: .
v_call: TRBV7-2
clone_size: .
j_call: TRBJ2-3

cdr3_nt: TGTGCCAGCAGCTTGGGGTCGGCGGGGGGGCTTGGAGAGACCCAGTACTTC
cdr3_aa: CASSLGSAGGLGETQYF
d_call: TRBD2
v_call: TRBV5-5
clone_size: .
j_call: TRBJ2-5

cdr3_nt: TGCGCCAGCAGTCAATCTCCATTCCCGGGAAACACAGATACGCAGTATTTT
cdr3_aa: CASSQSPFPGNTDTQYF
d_call: .
v_call: TRBV23-1
clone_size: .
j_call: TRBJ2-3

cdr3_nt: TGTGCCAGCAGTACACCGGGACTGGGGGTTGAGGCCCAGCATTTT
cdr3_aa: CASSTPGLGVEAQHF
d_call: .
v_call: TRBV3-1/TRBV3-2
clone_size: .
j_call: TRBJ1-5

cdr3_nt: TGTGCCATCAGTGAGTCGTCCGGGGTGGATGGCTACACCTTC
cdr3_aa: CAISESSGVDGYTF
d_call: .
v_call: TRBV10-3
clone_size: .
j_call: TRBJ1-2

cdr3_nt: TGTGCCAGCAGCTTAGTAGCGGGGTTACACGAGCAGTACTTC
cdr3_aa: CASSLVAGLHEQYF
d_call: TRBD2
v_call: TRBV7-2
clone_size: few
j_call: TRBJ2-7

cdr3_nt: TGTGCCAGCAGTTACTCGAGTAGGAGGGAAGCTTTCTTT
cdr3_aa: CASSYSSRREAFF
d_call: .
v_call: TRBV6-5
clone_size: .
j_call: TRBJ1-1

cdr3_nt: TGTGCCAGTAGTACAAATAGCGGGGGGGCCAAAAATGAGCAGTTCTTC
cdr3_aa: CASSTNSGGAKNEQFF
d_call: TRBD2
v_call: TRBV19
clone_size: .
j_call: TRBJ2-1

cdr3_nt: TGTGCCAGCAGCTTAGCGCCCTCAGACGAGCAGTACTTC
cdr3_aa: CASSLAPSDEQYF
d_call: .
v_call: TRBV7-2
clone_size: .
j_call: TRBJ2-7

cdr3_nt: TGTGCCAGTAGTCTACGGGACAGGGGGAATGGCTACACCTTC
cdr3_aa: CASSLRDRGNGYTF
d_call: TRBD1
v_call: TRBV19
clone_size: .
j_call: TRBJ1-2

cdr3_nt: TGCGCCAGCAGCGGACAGGGGATTGAAAAACTGTTTTTT
cdr3_aa: CASSGQGIEKLFF
d_call: TRBD1
v_call: TRBV5-1
clone_size: .
j_call: TRBJ1-4

cdr3_nt: TGTGCCAGCAGCCTAGACTACAGGGGGCTGGACACTGAAGCTTTCTTT
cdr3_aa: CASSLDYRGLDTEAFF
d_call: TRBD1
v_call: TRBV5-8
clone_size: .
j_call: TRBJ1-1

cdr3_nt: TGTGCCATAAGTGACCTCCGACAGTTTAAACAGCCCCAGCATTTT
cdr3_aa: CAISDLRQFKQPQHF
d_call: .
v_call: TRBV27
clone_size: .
j_call: TRBJ1-5

cdr3_nt: TGTGCCAGCAGCCCCCCCGCCGGGGAGCTGTTTTTT
cdr3_aa: CASSPPAGELFF
d_call: .
v_call: TRBV6-5
clone_size: .
j_call: TRBJ2-2

cdr3_nt: TGCGCCAGCAGCGACAGGGGGCGGGCAGATACGCAGTATTTT
cdr3_aa: CASSDRGRADTQYF
d_call: TRBD1
v_call: TRBV5-1
clone_size: .
j_call: TRBJ2-3

cdr3_nt: TGTGCCAGCCGGGACATCTCCTACGAGCAGTACTTC
cdr3_aa: CASRDISYEQYF
d_call: .
v_call: TRBV10-3
clone_size: .
j_call: TRBJ2-7

cdr3_nt: TGTGCTAGTGGTTTGGTACAGGGGGTCAGTAGACAAGAGACCCAGTACTTC
cdr3_aa: CASGLVQGVSRQETQYF
d_call: TRBD1
v_call: TRBV12-5
clone_size: .
j_call: TRBJ2-5

cdr3_nt: TGTGCCAGCATTGACGCCCGACAGGATCAGCCCCAGCATTTT
cdr3_aa: CASIDARQDQPQHF
d_call: .
v_call: TRBV2
clone_size: once
j_call: TRBJ1-5

cdr3_nt: TGTGCCAGCAGCCCCCGGGACAGGGGGATAGACACTGAAGCTTTCTTT
cdr3_aa: CASSPRDRGIDTEAFF
d_call: TRBD1
v_call: TRBV7-8
clone_size: .
j_call: TRBJ1-1

cdr3_nt: TGTGCCAGCAGCTTAGATGATCGGGGTGCATATGGCTACACCTTC
cdr3_aa: CASSLDDRGAYGYTF
d_call: .
v_call: TRBV11-2
clone_size: .
j_call: TRBJ1-2

cdr3_nt: TGTGCCAGCATCGGCCGCCGGGGTAATGAAAAACTGTTTTTT
cdr3_aa: CASIGRRGNEKLFF
d_call: .
v_call: TRBV2
clone_size: .
j_call: TRBJ1-4

cdr3_nt: TGTGCCAGCAGTCTGAACGCCGGGACAGGGGTTGAAAAACTGTTTTTT
cdr3_aa: CASSLNAGTGVEKLFF
d_call: TRBD1
v_call: TRBV28
clone_size: .
j_call: TRBJ1-4

cdr3_nt: TGTGCCATCAGTGAAGAGTACCGGAGCTATGGCTACACCTTC
cdr3_aa: CAISEEYRSYGYTF
d_call: .
v_call: TRBV10-3
clone_size: .
j_call: TRBJ1-2

cdr3_nt: TGTGCCAGCGTCAATAGCGGGAAATACAATGAGCAGTTCTTC
cdr3_aa: CASVNSGKYNEQFF
d_call: TRBD2
v_call: TRBV28
clone_size: .
j_call: TRBJ2-1

cdr3_nt: TGCGCCAGCAGGCAAGGGGCCCTTGGTGGAGGGTTCGTCGATGAGCAGTTCTTC
cdr3_aa: CASRQGALGGGFVDEQFF
d_call: .
v_call: TRBV5-1
clone_size: .
j_call: TRBJ2-1

cdr3_nt: TGTGCCAGCAGCCGAACTAGCACAGATACGCAGTATTTT
cdr3_aa: CASSRTSTDTQYF
d_call: .
v_call: TRBV7-9
clone_size: .
j_call: TRBJ2-3

cdr3_nt: TGTGCCAGCCTAAACCGTCAGGGGTTCTACGAGCAGTACTTC
cdr3_aa: CASLNRQGFYEQYF
d_call: .
v_call: TRBV28
clone_size: .
j_call: TRBJ2-7

cdr3_nt: TGTGCCAGCAGCGTAGGGGGACAGGGCGAGCAGTACTTC
cdr3_aa: CASSVGGQGEQYF
d_call: TRBD1
v_call: TRBV9
clone_size: .
j_call: TRBJ2-7

cdr3_nt: TGTGCCAGCAGTGAGGGGCAGCTTGTTGAAAAACTGTTTTTT
cdr3_aa: CASSEGQLVEKLFF
d_call: .
v_call: TRBV25-1
clone_size: .
j_call: TRBJ1-4

cdr3_nt: TGTGCCAGCAGCTCGACTAGCGGGAAAGGCGGGGAGCTGTTTTTT
cdr3_aa: CASSSTSGKGGELFF
d_call: TRBD2
v_call: TRBV7-8
clone_size: .
j_call: TRBJ2-2

cdr3_nt: TGTGCCACCACCGGGGATTTTTTTTCACCCCTCCACTTT
cdr3_aa: CATTGDFFSPLHF
d_call: .
v_call: TRBV6-5
clone_size: .
j_call: TRBJ1-6

cdr3_nt: TGTGCCAGCAGCCAAGATCTCGGTGGTCAGCCCCAGCATTTT
cdr3_aa: CASSQDLGGQPQHF
d_call: .
v_call: TRBV3-1/TRBV3-2
clone_size: once
j_call: TRBJ1-5

cdr3_nt: TGTGCCAGCCGGAGAGGGAATAGCAATCAGCCCCAGCATTTT
cdr3_aa: CASRRGNSNQPQHF
d_call: .
v_call: TRBV6-5
clone_size: .
j_call: TRBJ1-5

cdr3_nt: TGCGCCAGCAGTGAAGGAGGAAGCACAGATACGCAGTATTTT
cdr3_aa: CASSEGGSTDTQYF
d_call: .
v_call: TRBV10-2
clone_size: .
j_call: TRBJ2-3

cdr3_nt: TGTGCTAGCAGCTTAGGGGGACAGCACCAAGAGACCCAGTACTTC
cdr3_aa: CASSLGGQHQETQYF
d_call: TRBD1
v_call: TRBV7-7
clone_size: .
j_call: TRBJ2-5

cdr3_nt: TGTGCCATCAGGGCTAGCGGGAGGCCCCTCCAAGAGACCCAGTACTTC
cdr3_aa: CAIRASGRPLQETQYF
d_call: TRBD2
v_call: TRBV10-3
clone_size: .
j_call: TRBJ2-5

cdr3_nt: TGTGCCAGCAGTTACGGACTAGCCACAGATACGCAGTATTTT
cdr3_aa: CASSYGLATDTQYF
d_call: TRBD2
v_call: TRBV2
clone_size: .
j_call: TRBJ2-3

cdr3_nt: TGTGCCGCCCAGAGCGGGTTCAACGAGCAGTACTTC
cdr3_aa: CAAQSGFNEQYF
d_call: .
v_call: TRBV10-3
clone_size: .
j_call: TRBJ2-7

cdr3_nt: TGTGCCAGCAGCGGGCCCCCGAGCACAGATACGCAGTATTTT
cdr3_aa: CASSGPPSTDTQYF
d_call: .
v_call: TRBV3-1/TRBV3-2
clone_size: few
j_call: TRBJ2-3